The TCR beta chain under discussion was sequenced for a study of T cell responses to AZD1222 COVID-19 vaccine. This clone was counted a single time. The assay was immunoSEQ multiplex PCR, and TCRdb's table has in-frame clones only and misses some. The table includes roughly 130,000 clones, about 89% detected once. The V end lost 4 bases, the J end lost 8 bases, and 16 bases lay between the germline ends. From germline, CDR1 is SGDLS and CDR2 YYNGEE. This CDR3 spans 14 amino acids. The chain recombines TRBV9 with TRBJ2-4; the D gene is possibly TRBD2 (5 bases). Specimen: peripheral blood, collected 28 days after the second dose of the MenACWY control vaccine. This sequence was found in an adult who received the MenACWY meningococcal vaccine as a control. In DNA, the CDR3 is TGTGCCAGCAGCCCTAGTCGGGGATGGGACATTCAGTACTTC. This encodes CASSPSRGWDIQYF.